The T cell receptor (beta chain) described here comes from a study of T cell repertoires in cytomegalovirus infection. Turning to the study itself: Epitope selection comprised recently identified HLA-C-restricted CMV epitopes and well-studied HLA-B-restricted CMV epitopes.

This clonotype was seen a few times. The antigen remains undetermined. TCRdb fed the reads into MiXCR, producing one record per CDR3 protein. This table holds some 920,000 distinct CDR3 sequences, roughly 30% found once. The sequence was collected from a human donor in good health (CMV status not recorded). Some clones in this sample may be carry-over from other donors' samples. The material was cultured CD8+ T cells from PBMCs, obtained from culture after CMV antigen stimulation.

The CDR3 protein is CASSLSLAGPFNEQFF. The CDR3 coding sequence is TGTGCCAGCAGCTTAAGCCTAGCGGGACCTTTCAATGAGCAGTTCTTC. J is TRBJ2-1 and V is TRBV11-1, with TRBD2 matching 9 bases. The ends lost 2 bases at V and 6 bases at J; junction bases unmatched: 8. CDR3 length: 16 amino acids. Germline CDR1 SGHAT, CDR2 FQDESV (reference sequence).